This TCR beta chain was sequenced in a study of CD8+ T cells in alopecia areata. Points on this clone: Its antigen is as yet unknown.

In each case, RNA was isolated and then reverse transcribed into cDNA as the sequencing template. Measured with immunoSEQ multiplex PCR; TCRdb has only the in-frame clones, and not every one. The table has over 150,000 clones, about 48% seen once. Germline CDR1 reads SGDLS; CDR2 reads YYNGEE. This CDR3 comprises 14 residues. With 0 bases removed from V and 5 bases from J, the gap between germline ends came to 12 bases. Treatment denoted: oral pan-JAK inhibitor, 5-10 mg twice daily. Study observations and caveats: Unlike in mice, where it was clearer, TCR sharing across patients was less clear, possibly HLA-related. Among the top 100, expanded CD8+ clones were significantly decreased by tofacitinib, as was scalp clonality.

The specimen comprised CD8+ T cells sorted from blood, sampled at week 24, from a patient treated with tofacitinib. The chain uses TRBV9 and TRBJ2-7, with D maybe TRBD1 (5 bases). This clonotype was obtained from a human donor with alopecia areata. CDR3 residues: CASSVEAGPDEQYF. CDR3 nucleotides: TGTGCCAGCAGCGTAGAGGCAGGGCCGGACGAGCAGTACTTC.